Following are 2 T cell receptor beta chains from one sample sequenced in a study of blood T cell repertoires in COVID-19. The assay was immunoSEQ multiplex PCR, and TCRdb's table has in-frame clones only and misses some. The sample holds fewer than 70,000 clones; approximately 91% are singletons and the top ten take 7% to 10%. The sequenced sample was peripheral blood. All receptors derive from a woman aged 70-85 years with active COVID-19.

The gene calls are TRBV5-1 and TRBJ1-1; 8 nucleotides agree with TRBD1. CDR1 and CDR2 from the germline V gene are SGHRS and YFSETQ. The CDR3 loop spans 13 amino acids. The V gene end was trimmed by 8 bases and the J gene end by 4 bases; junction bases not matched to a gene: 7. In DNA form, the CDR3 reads TGCGCCAGTCAGGGGGCGTTGAGCACTGAAGCTTTCTTT. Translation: CASQGALSTEAFF.

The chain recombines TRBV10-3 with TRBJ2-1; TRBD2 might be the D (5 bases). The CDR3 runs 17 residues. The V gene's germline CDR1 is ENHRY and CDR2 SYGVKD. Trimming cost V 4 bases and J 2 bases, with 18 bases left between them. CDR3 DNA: TGTGCCATCAGTGGGGAGTTGATTTTAATCCCCTACAATGAGCAGTTCTTC. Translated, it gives CAISGELILIPYNEQFF.